This T cell receptor (beta chain) was obtained from a study of CD8 T cell repertoires and HIV-1 epitope variants. About the study: Control wells had CMV/EBV/flu peptides, negative Ebola AY9, or no peptide.

Clones were sequenced by immunoSEQ multiplex PCR, and TCRdb holds only the in-frame ones, with some missing. The sample holds approximately 5,200 clones, about 66% seen once. Germline V lookup: CDR1 MDHEN, CDR2 SYDVKM. V lost 10 bases, J lost 4 bases, and 10 bases lay in between. This CDR3 has 11 residues. The study's findings and limits: No clonotypes responded to the TAALDMSHF plasma variant; 4 or 5 recognized KF9, one HW9.

This clone was observed a handful of times. What it binds is unknown. The TCR was taken from a male donor with HIV. J is TRBJ1-1 and V is TRBV28; D gene uncertain. Specimen: cultured CD8+ T cells derived from PBMCs. CDR3 in amino acids: CATSFFTEAFF. In DNA form, the CDR3 reads TGTGCCACCAGCTTTTTCACTGAAGCTTTCTTT.